This is a list of T cell receptor beta chains from one sample in a study of T cell responses to AZD1222 COVID-19 vaccine. Measured with immunoSEQ multiplex PCR; TCRdb has only the in-frame clones, and not every one. The repertoire holds some 180,000 clones, more than 80% seen once, with under 8% in the top ten. Source: peripheral blood, taken on day 0 of AZD1222 vaccination. These TCRs come from an adult in good health. CDR3s include the opening cysteine and the closing phenylalanine or tryptophan. A D gene is named only where the DNA matches it firmly. Clone size appears in some rows only: once, few, many, or a class for an expanded clone.

d_call	v_call	j_call	clone_size	cdr3_aa	cdr3_nt
TRBD2	TRBV28	TRBJ2-1	-	CASSPSPGTSGGAAYNEQFF	TGTGCCAGCAGTCCTTCCCCCGGGACTAGCGGGGGGGCCGCCTACAATGAGCAGTTCTTC
TRBD1	TRBV28	TRBJ2-2	-	CASLNRGLGELFF	TGTGCCAGCCTGAACAGGGGGCTAGGGGAGCTGTTTTTT
TRBD2	TRBV5-1	TRBJ2-5	-	CASSLGLAGAETQYF	TGCGCCAGCAGCTTGGGCTTAGCGGGAGCAGAGACCCAGTACTTC
-	TRBV14	TRBJ2-5	-	CASSQETQYF	TGTGCCAGCAGCCAAGAGACCCAGTACTTC
TRBD2	TRBV9	TRBJ2-7	-	CASSVGTSGNYEQYF	TGTGCCAGCAGCGTAGGGACTAGCGGAAACTACGAGCAGTACTTC
-	TRBV7-2	TRBJ1-1	-	CASSLESRNTEAFF	TGTGCCAGCAGCTTAGAAAGCCGTAACACTGAAGCTTTCTTT
-	TRBV5-1	TRBJ1-6	-	CASSLDRDSPLHF	TGCGCCAGCAGCTTGGACAGGGATTCACCCCTCCACTTT
TRBD2	TRBV11-2	TRBJ2-7	-	CASSRQIAGSSYEQYF	TGTGCCAGCAGCAGGCAAATAGCGGGGAGCTCCTACGAGCAGTACTTC
-	TRBV24-1	TRBJ2-1	-	CATSAADSYNEQFF	TGTGCCACCAGTGCGGCGGATTCCTACAATGAGCAGTTCTTC
-	TRBV12-3/TRBV12-4	TRBJ1-2	-	CASSLERAYGYTF	TGTGCCAGCAGTTTAGAGAGGGCCTATGGCTACACCTTC
-	TRBV6-5	TRBJ2-1	few	CASSYSTDTQQFF	TGTGCCAGCAGTTACTCGACGGACACCCAGCAGTTCTTC
TRBD1	TRBV5-4	TRBJ1-2	-	CASSPENRGDYGYTF	TGTGCCAGCAGCCCCGAAAACAGGGGCGACTATGGCTACACCTTC
-	TRBV4-3	TRBJ2-7	-	CASSLGHREYFEQYF	TGCGCCAGCAGCCTAGGCCACAGGGAGTACTTCGAGCAGTACTTC
-	TRBV6-5	TRBJ2-3	-	CASSYSGGASTDTQYF	TGTGCCAGCAGTTACTCTGGTGGGGCCAGCACAGATACGCAGTATTTT
TRBD2	TRBV5-1	TRBJ2-1	-	CASSLGGTSGGEEQFF	TGCGCCAGCAGCTTGGGCGGGACTAGCGGGGGAGAAGAGCAGTTCTTC
TRBD2	TRBV19	TRBJ2-3	-	CASSMGSGGSTSTDTQYF	TGTGCCAGTAGTATGGGGTCCGGGGGGAGCACTAGCACAGATACGCAGTATTTT
TRBD1	TRBV16	TRBJ1-4	-	CASSPAGTGGAGKLFF	TGTGCCAGCAGCCCGGCTGGGACAGGGGGAGCGGGAAAACTGTTTTTT
-	TRBV19	TRBJ1-1	once	CASKSAGAGSTEAFF	TGTGCCAGTAAGTCTGCAGGGGCGGGGAGCACTGAAGCTTTCTTT
-	TRBV10-3	TRBJ1-2	-	CAIRPTETYGYTF	TGTGCCATCAGACCGACAGAGACCTATGGCTACACCTTC
-	TRBV9	TRBJ1-2	-	CASSVAEGGYGYTF	TGTGCCAGCAGCGTAGCGGAGGGAGGCTATGGCTACACCTTC
-	TRBV7-7	TRBJ2-2	-	CASSPKLAGTSNTGELFF	TGTGCTAGCAGCCCCAAGCTGGCCGGGACATCGAACACCGGGGAGCTGTTTTTT
-	TRBV5-1	TRBJ1-6	-	CASSLGEDNSPLHF	TGCGCCAGCAGCTTAGGGGAGGATAATTCACCCCTCCACTTT
-	TRBV19	TRBJ2-7	-	CASSISAGRSSYEQYF	TGTGCCAGTAGTATTTCAGCAGGTAGGAGCTCCTACGAGCAGTACTTC
TRBD2	TRBV18	TRBJ2-3	-	CASSPVLARITDTQYF	TGTGCCAGCTCACCAGTACTAGCGAGAATCACAGATACGCAGTATTTT
TRBD1	TRBV18	TRBJ2-7	-	CASSPTGTGDGEQYF	TGTGCCAGCTCACCCACCGGGACAGGGGATGGCGAGCAGTACTTC
-	TRBV19	TRBJ1-5	-	CASRPGEDHSNQPQHF	TGTGCCAGTAGGCCGGGAGAGGATCATAGCAATCAGCCCCAGCATTTT
TRBD1	TRBV6-5	TRBJ2-7	-	CASRVADRDEQYF	TGTGCCAGCAGGGTTGCGGACAGGGACGAGCAGTACTTC
-	TRBV3-1/TRBV3-2	TRBJ1-4	once	CASRLGQGKLFF	TGTGCCAGCAGGTTAGGGCAGGGAAAACTGTTTTTT
-	TRBV18	TRBJ1-4	once	CASSSVGGEKLFF	TGTGCCAGCTCATCAGTAGGAGGTGAAAAACTGTTTTTT
-	TRBV5-1	TRBJ1-5	-	CASKQGVGSNQPQHF	TGCGCCAGCAAACAGGGCGTTGGGAGCAATCAGCCCCAGCATTTT
-	TRBV25-1	TRBJ1-2	-	CASSPAGRDNYGYTF	TGTGCCAGCAGTCCCGCAGGTCGGGATAACTATGGCTACACCTTC
TRBD2	TRBV14	TRBJ2-2	-	CASSPTSGRTGELFF	TGTGCCAGCAGCCCGACTAGCGGGCGCACCGGGGAGCTGTTTTTT
-	TRBV12-3/TRBV12-4	TRBJ1-2	-	CASSLGQVRYTF	TGTGCCAGCAGTTTAGGGCAGGTTCGGTACACCTTC
TRBD1	TRBV10-1	TRBJ2-1	once	CASSESQGTVYFNEQFF	TGCGCCAGCAGTGAGTCCCAGGGGACAGTGTACTTTAATGAGCAGTTCTTC
-	TRBV7-9	TRBJ2-7	-	CASSSQGASYEQYF	TGTGCCAGCAGCTCCCAGGGAGCGTCCTACGAGCAGTACTTC
-	TRBV7-3	TRBJ2-6	-	CASSLTYRSGANVLTF	TGTGCCAGCAGCTTAACCTACAGGTCTGGGGCCAACGTCCTGACTTTC
TRBD1	TRBV18	TRBJ1-5	-	CASSPGTDISWPQHF	TGTGCCAGCTCGCCCGGGACAGATATTTCGTGGCCCCAGCATTTT
-	TRBV28	TRBJ1-2	-	CASTPRGGPNYGYTF	TGTGCCAGCACCCCGCGGGGCGGGCCTAACTATGGCTACACCTTC
-	TRBV9	TRBJ2-1	-	CASSVELAYNEQFF	TGTGCCAGCAGCGTAGAGTTAGCGTACAATGAGCAGTTCTTC
-	TRBV9	TRBJ2-2	-	CASSVENTGELFF	TGTGCCAGCAGCGTAGAAAACACCGGGGAGCTGTTTTTT
-	TRBV10-3	TRBJ2-2	-	CAIRQLGTGELFF	TGTGCCATCAGACAGCTGGGCACCGGGGAGCTGTTTTTT
TRBD2	TRBV9	TRBJ2-1	-	CASSVGGLAGTNEQFF	TGTGCCAGCAGCGTAGGGGGACTAGCGGGGACTAATGAGCAGTTCTTC
-	TRBV2	TRBJ2-1	medium-sized	CASTDGQILPNEQFF	TGTGCCAGCACCGACGGGCAGATCCTACCCAATGAGCAGTTCTTC
TRBD2	TRBV11-1	TRBJ2-3	-	CASSGPSGTAIDTQYF	TGTGCCAGCAGCGGGCCTAGCGGGACGGCGATAGATACGCAGTATTTT
-	TRBV19	TRBJ2-2	-	CASSIDRTVGSTGELFF	TGTGCCAGTAGTATAGATCGGACAGTAGGATCCACCGGGGAGCTGTTTTTT
TRBD1	TRBV4-1	TRBJ2-7	-	CASSQSGTGAYEQYF	TGCGCCAGCAGCCAATCCGGGACAGGGGCGTACGAGCAGTACTTC
-	TRBV27	TRBJ1-2	-	CASRLREGPNYGYTF	TGTGCCAGCAGATTAAGGGAGGGGCCTAACTATGGCTACACCTTC
TRBD2	TRBV18	TRBJ2-7	-	CASSPRSGGASDEQYF	TGTGCCAGCTCACCTCGTAGCGGGGGGGCCTCCGACGAGCAGTACTTC
TRBD1	TRBV30	TRBJ1-2	-	CAWSEGQGHTF	TGTGCCTGGAGTGAGGGACAGGGTCATACCTTC
-	TRBV10-1	TRBJ2-2	-	CASRRDPNTGELFF	TGCGCCAGCAGGAGGGACCCGAACACCGGGGAGCTGTTTTTT
TRBD2	TRBV19	TRBJ2-5	-	CASSPSGRGDQETQYF	TGTGCCAGTAGCCCCTCCGGGAGGGGCGATCAAGAGACCCAGTACTTC
-	TRBV6-5	TRBJ1-1	-	CASSLLGNTEAFF	TGTGCCAGCAGCCTTCTCGGAAACACTGAAGCTTTCTTT